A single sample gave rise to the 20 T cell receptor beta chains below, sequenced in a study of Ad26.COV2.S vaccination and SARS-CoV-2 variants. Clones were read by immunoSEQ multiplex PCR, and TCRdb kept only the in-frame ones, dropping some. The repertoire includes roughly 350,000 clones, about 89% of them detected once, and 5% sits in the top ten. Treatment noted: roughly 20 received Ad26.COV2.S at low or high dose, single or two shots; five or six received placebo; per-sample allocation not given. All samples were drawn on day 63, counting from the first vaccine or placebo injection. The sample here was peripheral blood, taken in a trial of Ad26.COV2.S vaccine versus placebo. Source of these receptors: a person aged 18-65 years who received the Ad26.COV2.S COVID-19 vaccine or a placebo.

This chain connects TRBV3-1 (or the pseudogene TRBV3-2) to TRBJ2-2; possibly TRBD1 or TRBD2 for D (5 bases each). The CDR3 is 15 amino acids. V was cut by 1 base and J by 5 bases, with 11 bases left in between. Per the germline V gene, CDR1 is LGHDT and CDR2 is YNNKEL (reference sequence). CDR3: CASSQVGEGTGELFF. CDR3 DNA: TGTGCCAGCAGCCAAGTTGGCGAGGGGACCGGGGAGCTGTTTTTT.

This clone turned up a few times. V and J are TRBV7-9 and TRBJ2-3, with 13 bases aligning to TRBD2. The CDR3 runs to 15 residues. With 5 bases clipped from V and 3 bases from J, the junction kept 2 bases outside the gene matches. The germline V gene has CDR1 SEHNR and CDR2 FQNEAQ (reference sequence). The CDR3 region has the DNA TGTGCCAGCAGCGTACTAGCGGGGGGGACAGATACGCAGTATTTT. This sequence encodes CASSVLAGGTDTQYF.

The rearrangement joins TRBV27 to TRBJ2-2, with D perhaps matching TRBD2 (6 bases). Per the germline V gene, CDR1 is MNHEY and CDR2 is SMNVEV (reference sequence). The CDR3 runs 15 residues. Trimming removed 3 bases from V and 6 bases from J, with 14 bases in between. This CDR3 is CASSLARGVAGELFF. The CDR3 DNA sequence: TGTGCCAGCAGTTTGGCGCGCGGGGTTGCCGGGGAGCTGTTTTTT.

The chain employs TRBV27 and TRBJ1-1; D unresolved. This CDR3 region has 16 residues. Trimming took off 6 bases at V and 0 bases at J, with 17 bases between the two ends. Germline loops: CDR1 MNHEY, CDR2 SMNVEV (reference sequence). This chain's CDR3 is CASSTTLPGLNTEAFF. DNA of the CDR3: TGTGCCAGCAGCACAACCCTCCCAGGCTTGAACACTGAAGCTTTCTTT.

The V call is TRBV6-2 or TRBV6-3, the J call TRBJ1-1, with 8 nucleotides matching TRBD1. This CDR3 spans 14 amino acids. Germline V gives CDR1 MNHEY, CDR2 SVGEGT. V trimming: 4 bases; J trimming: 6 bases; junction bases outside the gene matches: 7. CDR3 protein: CASSLQGEVAEAFF. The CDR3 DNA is TGTGCCAGCAGTTTACAGGGGGAGGTGGCTGAAGCTTTCTTT.

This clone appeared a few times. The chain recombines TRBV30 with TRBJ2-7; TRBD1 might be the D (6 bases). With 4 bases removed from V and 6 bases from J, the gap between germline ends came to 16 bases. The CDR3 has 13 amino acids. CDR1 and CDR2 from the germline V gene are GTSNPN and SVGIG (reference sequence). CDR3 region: CAWMKQGVGEQYF. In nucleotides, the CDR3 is TGTGCCTGGATGAAACAGGGAGTTGGCGAGCAGTACTTC.

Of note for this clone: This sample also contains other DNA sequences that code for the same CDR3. In DNA, the CDR3 is TGTGCCAGCTTTAGGGACCTGAACACTGAAGCTTTCTTT. This encodes CASFRDLNTEAFF. The chain is built from TRBV2 and TRBJ1-1; tentatively, D is TRBD1 (5 bases). The CDR3 spans 13 residues. V dropped 8 bases and J dropped 0 bases, with 10 bases sitting between them. Germline CDR1 reads SNHLY; CDR2 reads FYNNEI.

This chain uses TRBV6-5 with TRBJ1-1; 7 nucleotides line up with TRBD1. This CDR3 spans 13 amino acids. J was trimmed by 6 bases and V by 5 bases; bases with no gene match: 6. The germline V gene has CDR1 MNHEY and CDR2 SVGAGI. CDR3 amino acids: CASSTGQRAEAFF. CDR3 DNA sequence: TGTGCCAGCAGTACGGGACAGAGGGCTGAAGCTTTCTTT.

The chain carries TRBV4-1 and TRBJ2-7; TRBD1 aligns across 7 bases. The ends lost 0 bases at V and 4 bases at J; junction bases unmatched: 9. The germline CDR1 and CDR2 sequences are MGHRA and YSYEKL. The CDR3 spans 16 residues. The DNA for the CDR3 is TGCGCCAGCAGCCAAGAAAGTGGGACAGCAAGGTACGAGCAGTACTTC. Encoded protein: CASSQESGTARYEQYF.

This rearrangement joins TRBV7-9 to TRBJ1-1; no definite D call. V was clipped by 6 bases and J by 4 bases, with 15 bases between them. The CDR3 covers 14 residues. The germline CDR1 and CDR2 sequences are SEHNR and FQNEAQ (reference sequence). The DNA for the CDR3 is TGTGCCAGCAGAGACCCAGGATTCGGCACTGAAGCTTTCTTT. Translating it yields CASRDPGFGTEAFF.

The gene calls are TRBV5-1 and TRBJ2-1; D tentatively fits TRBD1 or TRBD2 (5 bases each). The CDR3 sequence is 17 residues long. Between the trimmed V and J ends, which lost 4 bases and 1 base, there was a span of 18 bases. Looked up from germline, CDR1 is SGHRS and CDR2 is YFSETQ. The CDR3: CASSGNRDGLSYNEQFF. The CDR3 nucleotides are TGCGCCAGCAGCGGAAATAGGGACGGTTTGTCCTACAATGAGCAGTTCTTC.

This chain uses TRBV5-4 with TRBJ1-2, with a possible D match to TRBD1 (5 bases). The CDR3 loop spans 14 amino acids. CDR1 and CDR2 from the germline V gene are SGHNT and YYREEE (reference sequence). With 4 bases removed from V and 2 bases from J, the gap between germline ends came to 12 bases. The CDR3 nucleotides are TGTGCCAGCAGCCCTGACAGTTTAAACTATGGCTACACCTTC. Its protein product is CASSPDSLNYGYTF.

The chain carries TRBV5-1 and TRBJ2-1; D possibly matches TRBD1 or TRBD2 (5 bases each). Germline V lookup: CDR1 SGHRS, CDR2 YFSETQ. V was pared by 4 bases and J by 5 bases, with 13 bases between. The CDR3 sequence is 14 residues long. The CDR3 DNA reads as TGCGCCAGCAGCAGACCGGGACCAAACAATGAGCAGTTCTTC. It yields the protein CASSRPGPNNEQFF.

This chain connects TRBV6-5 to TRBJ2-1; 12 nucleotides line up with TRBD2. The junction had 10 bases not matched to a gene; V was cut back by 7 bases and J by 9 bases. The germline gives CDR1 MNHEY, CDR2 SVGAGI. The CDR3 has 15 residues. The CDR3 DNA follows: TGTGCCAGCACCAAGACTAGCGGGAGACCGAGTGAGCAGTTCTTC. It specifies CASTKTSGRPSEQFF.

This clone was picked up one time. The CDR3 DNA sequence: TGTGCCAGCAGCCCTGACAGGGGGCGATATTTT. This encodes CASSPDRGRYF. V usage is TRBV3-1 (or the pseudogene TRBV3-2) and J usage is TRBJ2-3, with 10 bases identical to TRBD1. The CDR3 sequence is 11 residues long. With 4 bases clipped from V and 15 bases from J, the junction kept 4 bases outside the gene matches. Germline lookup yields CDR1 LGHDT and CDR2 YNNKEL (reference sequence).

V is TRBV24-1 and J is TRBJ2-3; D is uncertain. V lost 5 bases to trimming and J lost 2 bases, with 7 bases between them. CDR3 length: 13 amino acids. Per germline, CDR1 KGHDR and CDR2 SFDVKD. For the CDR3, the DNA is TGTGCCACCAGTGCGGCCACCACAGATACGCAGTATTTT. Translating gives CATSAATTDTQYF.

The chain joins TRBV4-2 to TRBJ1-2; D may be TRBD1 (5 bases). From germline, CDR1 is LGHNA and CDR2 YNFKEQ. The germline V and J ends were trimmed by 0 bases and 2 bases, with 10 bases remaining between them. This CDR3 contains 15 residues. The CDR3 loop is CASSQDTPGNYGYTF. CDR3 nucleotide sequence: TGTGCCAGCAGCCAAGATACACCAGGGAACTATGGCTACACCTTC.

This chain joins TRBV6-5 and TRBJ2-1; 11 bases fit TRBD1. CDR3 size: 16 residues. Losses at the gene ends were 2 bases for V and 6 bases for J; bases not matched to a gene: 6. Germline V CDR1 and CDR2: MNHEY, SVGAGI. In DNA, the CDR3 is TGTGCCAGCAGTTACAGGACAGGGGGCGCGTTCAATGAGCAGTTCTTC. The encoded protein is CASSYRTGGAFNEQFF.

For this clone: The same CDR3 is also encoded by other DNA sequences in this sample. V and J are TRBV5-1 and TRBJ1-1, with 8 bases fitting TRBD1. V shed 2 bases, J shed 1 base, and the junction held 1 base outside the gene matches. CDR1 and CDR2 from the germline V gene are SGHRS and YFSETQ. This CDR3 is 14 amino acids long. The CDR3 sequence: CASSLQGGNTEAFF. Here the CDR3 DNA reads TGCGCCAGCAGCTTACAGGGGGGGAACACTGAAGCTTTCTTT.

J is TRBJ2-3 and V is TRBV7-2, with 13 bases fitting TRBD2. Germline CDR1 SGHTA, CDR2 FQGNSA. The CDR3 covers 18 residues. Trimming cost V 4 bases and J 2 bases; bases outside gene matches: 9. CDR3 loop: CASSYHPGLAGPTDTQYF. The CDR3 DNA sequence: TGTGCCAGCAGCTACCATCCGGGACTAGCGGGACCCACAGATACGCAGTATTTT.